Sequencing of this TCR beta chain was carried out in a study of cytomegalovirus exposure and HLA in healthy donors (dated by TCRdb to 2015 to 2018). Turning to the overall study: An earlier analysis of more than 550 of the donors reported about 260 Gb of sequence data and about 120 million unique TCR beta sequences obtained from about 200 million T cells. Roughly 300 gigabases of sequencing data and tens of millions of unique TCR sequences made up an early release that covered fewer than 650 HLA-typed donors. Of the roughly 390 genotyped donors, 75% to 85% were placed in the genetic ancestry cluster associated with self-reported Caucasian donors. The study aimed to test whether signatures of past pathogen exposure could be identified by cataloging public T cell receptors. The study profiled the T cell repertoires of hundreds of subjects by immunosequencing and related them to cytomegalovirus serostatus. A separate validation cohort of about 110 different subjects was used in addition to the roughly 720-subject first cohort. To predict cytomegalovirus infection status, the study combined high-throughput TCR immunosequencing, statistical association of individual TCRs with disease status, and machine learning. To study patterns of TCR occurrence, a later analysis re-analyzed previously published TCR beta repertoires from more than 550 donors and added high-resolution HLA genotyping. Rather than using new phenotypic data, the later analysis identified candidate immune exposures from TCR beta sequences and from how often those sequences occurred across donors. In an earlier analysis of roughly 580 of the donors, high-throughput TCR beta sequencing was used to judge whether each TCR beta V gene segment behaved as functional or pseudogenic. Donor age, sex, ethnicity and CMV serostatus were collected together with the repertoire data. A later genetic analysis took genome-wide SNP genotypes for 398 of the 666 donors and used that subset as a discovery cohort. Every repertoire in the discovery cohort had been generated on one and the same sequencing platform. HLA typing covered class I and class II loci at four-digit resolution. Typing coverage differed by locus: A, B, C, DRB1 and DQB1 were typed in about 620-640 donors, DQA1 in 522, DPA1 in roughly 590, and DPB1 in 450 to 490. Because of strong linkage in the cohort, five DR-DQ haplotypes were treated as single units for association and clustering. Among around 400 genotyped donors of the cohort, an average of approximately 240,000 unique TCR beta nucleotide sequences was sequenced per donor, of which roughly 17% were non-productive. What the authors observed across the whole study: In a later analysis, several top co-occurrence clusters were reported to appear linked to parvovirus B19, influenza, CMV and Epstein-Barr virus. In a later analysis, TCR association rates were found to vary across HLA loci, with the most associated TCRs seen for DRB1 alleles and the fewest for HLA-C alleles. Most CMV-associated TCR beta chains appeared to be HLA-restricted in a later analysis, and the HLA associations seemed to be driven largely by CMV exposure. In this cohort, only TCR beta chains were sequenced, and detectable features were limited by the absence of alpha or paired-chain data. Three of the identified cytomegalovirus-associated TCR beta chains were confirmed in vitro to be specific for cytomegalovirus antigens. A further reported finding was that TCR beta sequences accurately predicted the HLA-A and HLA-B alleles for most subjects in the first cohort. The only immune exposure information available for the cohort was CMV serostatus. Sequencing depth was assumed to be roughly uniform across donors in the presence/absence analyses, though that assumption may not hold. In an earlier analysis of approximately 590 of the donors, most TCR beta V segments appeared in productive rearrangements about 87% or about 30% of the time, broadly matching IMGT annotations. Because counts were too low, seventeen rarely observed V segments, including chromosome 9 orphons, were left out of the earlier analysis of several hundred of the donors. When HLA alleles, especially DR and DQ, strongly co-occurred, TCR associations were difficult to assign to individual alleles. A later analysis found that HLA-associated TCR beta chains were more clonally expanded and had lower generation probabilities than equally common non-associated chains. In the study, some 180 TCR beta chains were listed as associated with cytomegalovirus. Compared with the roughly 710-donor mean, donors in an Asian-associated ancestry cluster had fewer N-insertions in productive TCRs, according to a later genetic analysis. Some IMGT-functional V segments, including TRBV6-2 and TRBV6-3, could not be told apart with the 87-base-pair reads, so those segments were excluded. According to the authors, the approach could potentially be generalized to other disease states and immunological phenotypes. In a later genetic analysis, a missense DCLRE1C variant was associated with V-gene and J-gene trimming of TCR beta chains, and the association was replicated in an independent cohort. At a false discovery rate of 0.05, a later analysis linked approximately 18,000 TCR beta sequences to specific HLA alleles. HLA typing was unavailable for some donors at each locus, so association tests used only the typed subset. A group of highly shared sequence variants was considered likely to be a technical artifact of the sequencing pipeline. Correlated functional status among segregating V segments might be attributable to linkage disequilibrium, but an unknown experimental factor could not be ruled out. The classifier was reported to diagnose cytomegalovirus status with high specificity and sensitivity in both the original cohort and the validation cohort. While some public TCRs were present in many individuals, most TCR sequences turned up only very rarely across donors.

The cohort consisted of 666 healthy bone marrow donors. At the time of sampling, every cohort member was nominally healthy, though immune exposures that went unrecorded were likely present. The donor tested CMV seronegative, placing the donor among the 300 to 400 seronegative members of the cohort. Every donor gave a peripheral blood sample, and the peripheral blood mononuclear cells from that sample were used for TCR beta sequencing. Genomic DNA extraction from the blood cell samples was performed with the Qiagen DNeasy Blood Extraction Kit. CDR1 SGHAT and CDR2 FQNNGV were looked up in the germline V gene. The cysteine opens and the phenylalanine closes a CDR3 of 12 amino acids. This entry keeps only the CDR3 DNA: 36 bases, framed from base 1. V is shortened by 4 bases, J by 9 bases, and the region joining them spans 12 bases. Receptors were amplified or captured by the immunoSEQ multiplex PCR assay. The multiplex PCR relied on a mix of 60 forward primers for TCR Vbeta segments and 13 reverse primers for TCR Jbeta segments. Amplification of the CDR3 region of rearranged TCR beta genes was performed with a multiplex PCR assay on genomic DNA. The amplified TCR beta libraries were sequenced on the Illumina HiSeq System as 87-base-pair reads. On the study's bioinformatics: A later analysis counted tens of millions of unique TCR beta chains across the 640 or so repertoires, and some 11 million of these chains were shared by at least two donors. To remove PCR and sequencing errors, raw reads were error-corrected and collapsed into unique sequences using a nearest-neighbor algorithm that merged closely related sequences. CDR3 sequences were aligned to IMGT reference sequences to assign V, D and J gene segments. For a sequence to be retained, a match of at least six nucleotides to both a V gene segment and a J gene segment was required. Rearrangements were classified as productive when the CDR3 lacked stop codons and remained in frame with V and J, and all other rearrangements were classified as non-productive. CDR3 was defined by IMGT convention, running from the second conserved V-encoded cysteine to the conserved J-encoded phenylalanine. In an earlier analysis of some 550 of the donors, sequences lacking an unambiguous match to a single V gene segment were excluded. In an earlier analysis of some 590 of the donors, V segments were called functional above 56.7% productive rearrangements and were called segregating when the between-donor standard deviation exceeded 5%. To diagnose cytomegalovirus status from the catalog of TCR beta chain sequences, a statistical classification framework was built. In a later analysis, TCR nucleotide sequences were compared against IMGT/GENE-DB human TR gene sequences so that V and J genes could be assigned. Using the TCRdist pipeline, a later analysis assigned CDR3 sequences along with most-parsimonious VDJ recombination scenarios. In a later analysis, each TCR beta chain was defined by its CDR3 amino acid sequence together with its V-gene family, and reads lacking a unique V-gene family were excluded. In a later analysis, fewer than 650 highly shared, low-generation-probability nucleotide sequences were removed to address suspected cross-contamination and a sequencing artifact. In a later analysis, a clonal expansion index for each public chain was calculated from normalized within-repertoire ranks of inferred template counts. Generation probabilities in a later analysis came from a VDJ recombination model fitted to out-of-frame rearrangements, and those results were checked against IGoR. In a later analysis, hypergeometric tests were used to score TCR-TCR, TCR-HLA and TCR-CMV co-occurrence, with a repertoire-size bias correction applied to TCR pairs. False discovery rates were estimated in a later analysis by permuting HLA or CMV assignments 20 times. A later analysis grouped co-occurring TCRs with DBSCAN, adding TCRdist sequence similarity when clustering within HLA-allele-positive subsets. Co-occurrence clustering excluded repertoires with fewer than 30,000 or more than 120,000 public chains, plus five with anomalous nucleotide sharing. This is the immuneACCESS table as TCRdb keeps it, with only in-frame sequences that have V and J called. A part of the clones is gone; compared with another copy, unresolved V genes explain less than half, and the rest is unexplained. The V and J calls and clone size come from that table; D and trimming were worked out from the DNA. A total of some 170,000 clones appear in this sample, around 77% of them only once. The ten largest account for roughly 0.99% of the sample.

About this clone itself: Its binding antigen is unknown. Base qualities were left out, and no much larger clone turns up one base away.

The chain employs TRBV11-2 and TRBJ1-1, and TRBD1 may be the D gene, going by 6 matching bases. The sequenced material came from PBMCs. This TCR came from a woman in her thirties or forties in good health and CMV-seronegative. The DNA reads as follows: TGTGCCAGCAGCTATATAGGGGGACAAGCTTTCTTT. It translates as CASSYIGGQAFF.